These T cell receptor beta chains were read from a single sample in a study of T-cell reconstitution after alpha-beta-depleted transplantation in children. TCRdb ran MiXCR on the PCR reads and lists one entry per CDR3 protein. The repertoire holds fewer than 700,000 distinct CDR3 sequences, with roughly 13% as singletons. Sequenced material: PBMCs, mostly from graft donor cells, taken 360 days after TCRalphabeta/CD19-depleted stem cell transplant. These receptors were taken from a male patient younger than 18 who had a stem cell transplant for acute myeloid leukemia, so the T cells may come from the graft donor. Both conserved end residues are part of each CDR3. A D gene is named only where the DNA matches it firmly. Not every row has a clone size; where given, it reads once, few, many or a size class.

V gene	J gene	clone size	D gene	CDR3 protein	CDR3 DNA
TRBV11-2	TRBJ2-2	few	.	CASSWGVVSAGELFF	TGTGCCAGCAGCTGGGGGGTAGTATCTGCCGGGGAGCTGTTTTTT
TRBV4-2	TRBJ1-1	few	.	CASSLRTVNTEAFF	TGTGCCAGCAGTTTAAGGACGGTGAACACTGAAGCTTTCTTT
TRBV28	TRBJ1-5	many	.	CATGPRKTPADSNQPQHF	TGTGCCACCGGCCCGCGTAAGACGCCGGCGGATAGCAATCAGCCCCAGCATTTT
TRBV20-1	TRBJ2-5	.	.	CSARAGQETQYF	TGCAGTGCTAGGGCAGGACAAGAGACCCAGTACTTC
TRBV6-1	TRBJ2-7	.	.	CASLGGTNPYEQYF	TGTGCCAGCCTGGGGGGCACCAACCCCTACGAGCAGTACTTC
TRBV5-1	TRBJ1-1	few	.	CASSLSQGNTEAFF	TGCGCCAGCAGCTTGTCGCAGGGGAACACTGAAGCTTTCTTT
TRBV24-1	TRBJ2-5	many	.	CATSEQETQYF	TGTGCCACCAGTGAACAAGAGACCCAGTACTTC
TRBV13	TRBJ2-1	.	TRBD2	CASSTDRLAGGPFGGSYNEQFF	TGTGCCAGCAGCACAGATAGACTAGCGGGAGGGCCATTCGGTGGATCCTACAATGAGCAGTTCTTC
TRBV3-1	TRBJ2-1	.	.	CASSQGSGRDEQFF	TGTGCCAGCAGCCAAGGGTCGGGAAGGGATGAGCAGTTCTTC
TRBV6-2/TRBV6-3	TRBJ2-1	few	.	CASSPGLPKRGYNEQFF	TGTGCCAGCAGTCCTGGACTTCCTAAAAGGGGTTACAATGAGCAGTTCTTC
TRBV27	TRBJ2-7	many	.	CASSGLSYEQYF	TGTGCCAGCAGTGGCCTCTCCTACGAGCAGTACTTC
TRBV4-2	TRBJ2-7	few	TRBD2	CASSQESGSSSGLYEQYF	TGTGCCAGCAGCCAAGAATCGGGCTCTTCTAGCGGACTCTACGAGCAGTACTTC
TRBV6-2/TRBV6-3	TRBJ2-2	many	.	CASSYPTAWGLFF	TGTGCCAGCAGTTACCCGACAGCCTGGGGGCTGTTTTTT
TRBV20-1	TRBJ2-7	few	.	CSARQESSYEQYF	TGCAGTGCAAGACAGGAAAGCTCCTACGAGCAGTACTTC
TRBV20-1	TRBJ2-5	many	.	CSAPEGGYQETQYF	TGCAGTGCCCCAGAAGGGGGTTACCAAGAGACCCAGTACTTC
TRBV30	TRBJ1-1	.	.	CAWTDGGLRDTEAFF	TGTGCCTGGACCGACGGGGGGCTTAGGGACACTGAAGCTTTCTTT
TRBV5-1	TRBJ1-2	.	.	CASSLIGQGGGGGYTF	TGCGCCAGCAGCTTGATTGGCCAAGGAGGAGGCGGAGGCTACACCTTC
TRBV4-3	TRBJ2-1	few	.	CASSQDLRVSSYNEQFF	TGCGCCAGCAGCCAAGATCTGAGGGTCTCCTCCTACAATGAGCAGTTCTTC
TRBV7-2	TRBJ2-1	few	TRBD2	CASSSRGLAVNNEQFF	TGTGCCAGCAGCTCGCGGGGACTAGCGGTGAACAATGAGCAGTTCTTC
TRBV28	TRBJ2-3	.	.	CASSLGTAQYF	TGTGCCAGCAGCCTCGGGACGGCGCAGTATTTT
TRBV7-3	TRBJ2-1	many	TRBD2	CASSKREISYNEQFF	TGTGCCAGCAGCAAGCGGGAGATTTCCTACAATGAGCAGTTCTTC
TRBV5-1	TRBJ2-7	.	.	CASSLSMTVYEQYF	TGCGCCAGCAGCTTAAGTATGACGGTCTACGAGCAGTACTTC
TRBV12-3/TRBV12-4	TRBJ2-3	once	TRBD2	CASSLREGEAGGRDTQYF	TGTGCCAGCAGTTTAAGGGAAGGTGAGGCGGGAGGGAGAGATACGCAGTATTTT
TRBV9	TRBJ2-1	many	TRBD2	CASSVDPLADTNYNEQFF	TGTGCCAGCAGCGTAGACCCCCTAGCGGATACTAACTACAATGAGCAGTTCTTC
TRBV7-1	TRBJ2-2	.	TRBD1	CASSSLTPAGQGGERDTGELFF	TGTGCCAGCAGCTCTTTAACCCCCGCGGGACAGGGGGGGGAACGGGACACCGGGGAGCTGTTTTTT
TRBV29-1	TRBJ2-5	.	TRBD1	CSVGQGARGETQYF	TGCAGCGTTGGACAGGGGGCTAGGGGAGAGACCCAGTACTTC
TRBV27	TRBJ2-7	.	TRBD2	CASRTSGSQREQYF	TGTGCCAGCAGGACTAGCGGGAGTCAGCGGGAGCAGTACTTC
TRBV18	TRBJ2-2	.	.	CASSPNRLNTGELFF	TGTGCCAGCTCACCAAATAGACTGAACACCGGGGAGCTGTTTTTT
TRBV5-1	TRBJ1-2	.	TRBD1	CASSKPGQGYGYTF	TGCGCCAGCAGCAAACCGGGACAGGGCTATGGCTACACCTTC
TRBV20-1	TRBJ2-7	.	TRBD2	CSAAGTSHEHYF	TGCAGTGCCGCCGGGACTAGCCACGAGCACTACTTC
TRBV7-8	TRBJ2-3	few	.	CASSLTDVGGVDTQYF	TGTGCCAGCAGCTTAACGGACGTGGGGGGCGTAGATACGCAGTATTTT
TRBV4-3	TRBJ2-1	.	TRBD2	CASSQSLASGIYNEQFF	TGCGCCAGCAGCCAGAGCCTGGCTAGCGGGATCTACAATGAGCAGTTCTTC
TRBV3-1	TRBJ2-1	few	TRBD2	CASSLLGLAGNEQFF	TGTGCCAGCAGCCTCCTAGGTCTAGCGGGAAATGAGCAGTTCTTC
TRBV7-9	TRBJ2-7	many	TRBD1	CASSSSGENRGTYEQYF	TGTGCCAGCAGCTCTTCAGGAGAGAACAGGGGGACCTACGAGCAGTACTTC
TRBV20-1	TRBJ1-4	many	.	CSAGEAGEKLFF	TGCAGTGCGGGGGAGGCCGGTGAAAAACTGTTTTTT
TRBV2	TRBJ2-1	few	.	CASSEIPGALRSSYNEQFF	TGTGCCAGCAGTGAAATCCCTGGCGCCCTCCGGAGCTCCTACAATGAGCAGTTCTTC
TRBV20-1	TRBJ2-7	.	.	CSASLPPLHGEQYF	TGCAGTGCTAGCCTCCCCCCACTCCATGGCGAGCAGTACTTC
TRBV12-3/TRBV12-4	TRBJ2-3	few	.	CASRPLSSGKVTQYF	TGTGCCAGCAGACCTTTGTCCTCAGGGAAGGTTACGCAGTATTTT
TRBV11-2	TRBJ2-2	few	TRBD1	CASRPTGAQHNQNTGELFF	TGTGCCAGCAGACCCACAGGGGCGCAGCATAACCAGAACACCGGGGAGCTGTTTTTT
TRBV20-1	TRBJ2-5	few	TRBD2	CSARRGVTQYF	TGCAGTGCTAGACGGGGGGTGACCCAGTACTTC
TRBV28	TRBJ2-7	.	TRBD1	CASSVSQGLSYEQYF	TGTGCCAGCAGTGTATCACAGGGGCTTTCCTACGAGCAGTACTTC
TRBV18	TRBJ2-7	.	.	CASSPLRDGKTYEQYF	TGTGCCAGCTCACCCCTCCGGGACGGGAAGACCTACGAGCAGTACTTC
TRBV11-2	TRBJ2-5	.	.	CASSLLRQNLKYQETQYF	TGTGCCAGCAGCTTGCTCCGACAGAACCTCAAATACCAAGAGACCCAGTACTTC
TRBV28	TRBJ1-2	few	.	CASSLVNLRGDALKYGYTF	TGTGCCAGCAGTTTAGTCAACCTTAGAGGGGACGCACTGAAATATGGCTACACCTTC
TRBV11-3	TRBJ2-7	few	.	CASSPGGDSRDEQYF	TGTGCCAGCAGCCCCGGAGGGGACAGCCGGGACGAGCAGTACTTC
TRBV20-1	TRBJ2-3	.	TRBD2	CSASAETSGSTDTQYF	TGCAGTGCTAGTGCGGAGACTAGCGGTAGCACAGATACGCAGTATTTT
TRBV7-6	TRBJ2-5	.	.	CASSLASRVQETQYF	TGTGCCAGCAGCTTAGCGTCGAGGGTCCAAGAGACCCAGTACTTC
TRBV29-1	TRBJ1-5	many	.	CSVWGPNQPQHF	TGCAGCGTTTGGGGCCCGAACCAGCCCCAGCATTTT
TRBV6-2/TRBV6-3	TRBJ2-3	.	TRBD2	CASILGGSSAITDTQYF	TGTGCCAGCATCTTGGGAGGGTCTAGCGCGATCACAGATACGCAGTATTTT
TRBV6-1	TRBJ1-1	.	.	CASSRGAVNTEAFF	TGTGCCAGCTCTAGAGGGGCGGTGAACACTGAAGCTTTCTTT
TRBV12-3/TRBV12-4	TRBJ2-1	.	.	CASSLWVAVVGNEQFF	TGTGCCAGCAGTTTATGGGTAGCGGTAGTAGGGAATGAGCAGTTCTTC
TRBV20-1	TRBJ2-1	few	TRBD1	CSARSDRGPYNEQFF	TGCAGTGCTAGATCCGACAGGGGACCCTACAATGAGCAGTTCTTC
TRBV12-3/TRBV12-4	TRBJ2-1	few	.	CASSPLTSGPNEQFF	TGTGCCAGCAGCCCCCTGACTAGTGGGCCCAACGAGCAGTTCTTC
TRBV12-3/TRBV12-4	TRBJ2-1	.	.	CATRMGGEQFF	TGTGCCACAAGAATGGGGGGCGAGCAGTTCTTC
TRBV9	TRBJ2-1	many	TRBD2	CASSVKGGTSWFF	TGTGCCAGCAGCGTAAAGGGGGGGACTAGCTGGTTCTTC
TRBV30	TRBJ2-7	few	TRBD1	CAWSGGPYEQYF	TGTGCCTGGTCAGGGGGACCCTACGAGCAGTACTTC
TRBV20-1	TRBJ2-3	.	TRBD2	CSARGTSGRFRFYTQYF	TGCAGTGCTAGAGGGACTAGCGGGAGGTTTCGGTTCTATACGCAGTATTTT